This T cell receptor (beta chain) comes out of a study of early T cells in non-severe SARS-CoV-2 infection (dated by TCRdb to about 2021). As for the study more broadly: Because TCR sequencing was done on bulk RNA from unsorted whole blood, the alpha and beta chains could not be paired.

Receptors were amplified or captured by 5' RACE. Sequencing used a NextSeq 500. In the TCR library protocol, unique molecular identifiers were attached to individual cDNA molecules to correct for PCR bias and sequencing error. TCR alpha and beta chains were both sequenced, and the abundances of alpha and beta sequences in each sample were closely correlated with each other. Regarding the original processing steps: V gene, J gene and CDR3 annotation of TCR sequences was performed with Decombinator V4. TCRs were defined as expanded if a significant change between any two time points was detected under a Poisson model with p below 0.0001. Abundances of TCRs were expressed as counts per million after normalisation to the total number of TCRs sequenced in each sample. TRAV1-2 paired with TRAJ12, TRAJ20 or TRAJ33 defined MAIT TCRs, while TRAV10 paired with TRAJ18 defined iNKT TCRs. VDJdb, accessed on 1 November 2021, was searched for TCRs annotated for CMV, EBV and SARS-CoV-2, and TCRs annotated for more than one antigen were excluded. TCRdb's own reprocessing of the public reads used fastp at Q25 and MiXCR and kept productive beta chains. Rows matching on CDR3 protein sequence are summarized as one entry with the most common DNA and genes. The V and J calls come from TCRdb's annotation, not from the publication. For this sample the table gives about 58,000 distinct CDR3 sequences, of which roughly 12% were detected only once. The ten top clones hold approximately 9.6% of the sample.

This clonotype occurred many times. Its antigen remains unidentified. No per-base quality is available; no much larger clone lies one base away. Set within a cohort of healthcare workers in London, UK, this nested case-control study involved weekly PCR testing of nasopharyngeal swabs along with blood sampling. Healthcare workers were recruited during the week of the UK lockdown, between 23 and 31 March 2020, and followed weekly for up to about 15 weeks. From cysteine to phenylalanine, the CDR3 is 16 amino acids long. Only CDR3 DNA remains: 48 bases, in frame from the first base. The germline V gene specifies SGHRS as CDR1 and YFSETQ as CDR2. At the junction V is shortened by 3 bases and J by 5 bases; bases outside the gene matches: 8. Study-wide conclusions, independent of this receptor: VDJdb matching was skewed toward anti-spike CD8 responses and likely underestimated virus-specific expansions, missing private and CD4 specificities.

The specimen sequenced was whole blood. Recombination joined TRBV5-1 with TRBJ2-1; TRBD2 agrees with 10 junctional bases. The receptor was derived from an adult who was a healthcare worker with PCR-confirmed SARS-CoV-2 infection or an uninfected control (not recorded which). The CDR3 loop reads CASSSRTSGPHNEQFF. The nucleotides read TGCGCCAGCAGCTCGAGGACTAGCGGTCCACACAATGAGCAGTTCTTC.